The 10 T cell receptor beta chains presented below share a single source sample, sequenced in a study of spatial heterogeneity in lung cancer. Time point indicated: sample taken at primary tumor resection. In each case, whole RNA from tumor, nontumor lung or frozen PBMC was sequenced unsorted. TCRdb processed the 5' RACE reads anew with MiXCR; each CDR3 protein has one entry. The sample holds some 87,000 distinct CDR3 sequences, 7% to 9% seen once. The specimen was PBMCs, collected at surgery. All receptors derive from a male donor with early-stage non-small cell lung cancer.

The V call is TRBV21-1, the J call TRBJ2-1; TRBD2, as called in the table, went unchecked against the DNA. TRBV21-1 is marked as a pseudogene. This CDR3 is 16 amino acids long. CDR3 nucleotide sequence: TGTGCCAGCAGCAAAGCGGCGCTAGCGTCATACAATGAGCAGTTCTTC. As protein: CASSKAALASYNEQFF.

In this sample, this clonotype turned up a few times. V is TRBV6-2 or TRBV6-3 and J is TRBJ2-3, with TRBD2 matching over 12 bases. CDR1 and CDR2 from the germline V gene are MNHEY and SVGEGT. The CDR3 loop spans 17 amino acids. With V trimmed by 7 bases and J by 0 bases, 8 bases remained unmatched. DNA of the CDR3: TGTGCCAGCACCGACCGGACTAGCGGGGTCAGCACAGATACGCAGTATTTT. The encoded protein is CASTDRTSGVSTDTQYF.

Remarks on this clonotype: A much larger clone sits a single nucleotide away, making a read error possible. This chain uses TRBV28 with TRBJ1-2, with D hard to call. Trimming removed 1 base from V and 5 bases from J, with 8 bases in between. Germline CDR1 reads MDHEN; CDR2 reads SYDVKM. The CDR3 consists of 13 residues. CDR3 residues: CASSLSRFYGYTF. The CDR3 coding sequence is TGTGCCAGCAGTTTATCCAGATTTTATGGCTACACCTTC.

This clonotype was seen many times. The chain carries TRBV6-1 and TRBJ1-5; D unclear. With 3 bases removed from V and 9 bases from J, the gap between germline ends came to 12 bases. The CDR3 is made up of 13 amino acids. Germline CDR1 MNHNS, CDR2 SASEGT. The CDR3 region has the DNA TGTGCCAGCAGTGATGGGTTAGCCAGGCCCCAGCATTTT. Its translation is CASSDGLARPQHF.

The chain has TRBV28 and TRBJ1-1, with a possible D match to TRBD1 (6 bases). The CDR3 is 12 residues long. Germline lookup yields CDR1 MDHEN and CDR2 SYDVKM. Trimming took 7 bases from V and 7 from J, leaving 13 bases between them. The CDR3 reads CASNVRGDEAFF. In nucleotides, the CDR3 is TGTGCCAGCAATGTTAGGGGGGATGAAGCTTTCTTT.

In this sample, this clonotype turned up a few times. V gene TRBV20-1 combines with J gene TRBJ2-1; TRBD1 might be the D (5 bases). Germline V gene sequence: CDR1 DFQATT, CDR2 SNEGSKA (reference sequence). Trimming shortened V by 5 bases and J by 4 bases, and 9 bases separated the two germline ends. The CDR3 contains 12 residues. The CDR3 protein is CSASGKYNEQFF. The DNA of the CDR3 is TGCAGTGCTTCAGGGAAGTACAATGAGCAGTTCTTC.

This clonotype has ten or more counts. The J gene is TRBJ2-1, the V gene TRBV9; TRBD2 matches at 10 bases. Germline CDR1 SGDLS, CDR2 YYNGEE. CDR3 length equals 16 residues. The ends lost 3 bases at V and 3 bases at J; junction bases unmatched: 6. CDR3 nucleotides: TGTGCCAGCAGCGCAGCTAGCGGGAGCGTCTACAATGAGCAGTTCTTC. Protein: CASSAASGSVYNEQFF. Together with reference TRBV9 and TRBJ2-1, the CDR3 gives the full variable domain: DSGVTQTPKHLITATGQRVTLRCSPRSGDLSVYWYQQSLDQGLQFLIQYYNGEERAKGNILERFSAQQFPDLHSELNLSSLELGDSALYFCASSAASGSVYNEQFFGPGTRLTVL.

The sample holds many counts of this clonotype. This chain uses TRBV28 with TRBJ2-7; D is ambiguous. V gave up 2 bases and J gave up 9 bases, with 11 bases separating them. Germline V gene data show CDR1 as MDHEN and CDR2 as SYDVKM. The CDR3 is 12 residues long. CDR3: CASSLAQVGQYF. CDR3 coding DNA: TGTGCCAGCAGTTTAGCCCAGGTAGGGCAGTACTTC. Drawing the rest from reference TRBV28 and TRBJ2-7, the complete variable domain is DVKVTQSSRYLVKRTGEKVFLECVQDMDHENMFWYRQDPGLGLRLIYFSYDVKMKEKGDIPEGYSVSREKKERFSLILESASTNQTSMYLCASSLAQVGQYFGPGTRLTVT.

This clonotype occurred many times. The chain's CDR3 is CASSQIDGNEQFF. The CDR3 DNA sequence: TGTGCCAGCAGCCAGATAGACGGTAATGAGCAGTTCTTC. V usage is TRBV4-2 and J usage is TRBJ2-1; D ambiguous. Germline V lookup: CDR1 LGHNA, CDR2 YNFKEQ. The CDR3 totals 13 residues. Trimming stripped 3 bases from V and 7 bases from J, with 10 bases between.

This clonotype was seen repeatedly, ten times or more. The chain carries TRBV19 and TRBJ1-2, with 7 bases matching TRBD1. The CDR3 sequence is 16 residues long. V was clipped by 6 bases and J by 6 bases; unmatched bases: 16. Germline CDR1 reads LNHDA; CDR2 reads SQIVND (reference sequence). CDR3 amino acids: CASSPGQNIRTDGYTF. The CDR3 coding sequence is TGTGCCAGTAGCCCGGGACAGAATATCCGCACAGATGGCTACACCTTC.